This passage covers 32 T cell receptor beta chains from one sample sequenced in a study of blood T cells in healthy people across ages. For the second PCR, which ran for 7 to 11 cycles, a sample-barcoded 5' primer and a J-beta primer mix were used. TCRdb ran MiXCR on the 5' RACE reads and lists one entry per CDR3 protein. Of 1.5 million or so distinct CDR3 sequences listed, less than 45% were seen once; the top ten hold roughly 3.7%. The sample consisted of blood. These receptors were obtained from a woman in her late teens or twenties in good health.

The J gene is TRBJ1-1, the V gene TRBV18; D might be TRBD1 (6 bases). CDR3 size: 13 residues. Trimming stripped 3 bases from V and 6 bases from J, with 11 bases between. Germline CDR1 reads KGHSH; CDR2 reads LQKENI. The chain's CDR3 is CASSPTGLAEAFF. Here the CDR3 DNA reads TGTGCCAGCTCACCTACAGGGTTGGCTGAAGCTTTCTTT.

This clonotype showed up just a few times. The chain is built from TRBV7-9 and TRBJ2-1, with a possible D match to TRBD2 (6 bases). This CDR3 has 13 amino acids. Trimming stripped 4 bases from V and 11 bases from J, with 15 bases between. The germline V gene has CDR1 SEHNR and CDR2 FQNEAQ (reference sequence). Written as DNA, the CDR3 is TGTGCCAGCAGCTACCGGGACTTGTATAAGCAGTTCTTC. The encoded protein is CASSYRDLYKQFF.

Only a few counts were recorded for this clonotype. The CDR3 DNA follows: TGCAGCGGCCTGCGGGACAGGGCCTCAGATACGCAGTATTTT. This codes for CSGLRDRASDTQYF. The chain recombines TRBV29-1 with TRBJ2-3; 9 nucleotides agree with TRBD1. With 7 bases clipped from V and 4 bases from J, the junction kept 9 bases outside the gene matches. Germline V gene data show CDR1 as SQVTM and CDR2 as ANQGSEA. The CDR3 extends over 14 amino acids.

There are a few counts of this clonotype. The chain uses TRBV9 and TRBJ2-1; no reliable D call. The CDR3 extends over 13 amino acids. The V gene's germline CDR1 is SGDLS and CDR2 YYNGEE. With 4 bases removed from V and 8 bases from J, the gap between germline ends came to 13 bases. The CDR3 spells CASSLLDRYEQFF. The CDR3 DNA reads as TGTGCCAGCAGCCTCCTGGATCGATATGAGCAGTTCTTC.

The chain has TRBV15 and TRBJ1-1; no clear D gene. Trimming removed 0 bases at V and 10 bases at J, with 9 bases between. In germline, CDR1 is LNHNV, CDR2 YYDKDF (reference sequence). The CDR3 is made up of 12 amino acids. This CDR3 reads CATSRDWSGAFF. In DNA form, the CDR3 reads TGTGCCACCAGCAGAGATTGGTCGGGAGCTTTCTTT. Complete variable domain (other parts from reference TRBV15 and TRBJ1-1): DAMVIQNPRYQVTQFGKPVTLSCSQTLNHNVMYWYQQKSSQAPKLLFHYYDKDFNNEADTPDNFQSRRPNTSFCFLDIRSPGLGDTAMYLCATSRDWSGAFFGQGTRLTVV.

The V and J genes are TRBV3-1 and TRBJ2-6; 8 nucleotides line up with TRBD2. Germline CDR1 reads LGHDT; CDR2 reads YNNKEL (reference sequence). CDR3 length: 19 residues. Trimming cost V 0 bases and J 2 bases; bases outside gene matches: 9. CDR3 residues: CASSQDIGAGAAGANVLTF. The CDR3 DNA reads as TGTGCCAGCAGCCAAGATATAGGAGCGGGGGCTGCTGGGGCCAACGTCCTGACTTTC.

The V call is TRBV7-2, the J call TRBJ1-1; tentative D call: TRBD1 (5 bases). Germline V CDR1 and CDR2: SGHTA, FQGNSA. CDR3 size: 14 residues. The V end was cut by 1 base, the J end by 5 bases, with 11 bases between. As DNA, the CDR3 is TGTGCCAGCAGCTTAGAGAAGTGGGGGACTGAAGCTTTCTTT. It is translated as CASSLEKWGTEAFF.

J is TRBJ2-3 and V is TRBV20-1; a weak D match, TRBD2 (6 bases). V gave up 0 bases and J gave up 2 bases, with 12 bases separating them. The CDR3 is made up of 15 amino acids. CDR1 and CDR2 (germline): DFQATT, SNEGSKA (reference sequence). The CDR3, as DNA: TGCAGTGCTAGAGATACCCGGGAGATCACAGATACGCAGTATTTT. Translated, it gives CSARDTREITDTQYF.

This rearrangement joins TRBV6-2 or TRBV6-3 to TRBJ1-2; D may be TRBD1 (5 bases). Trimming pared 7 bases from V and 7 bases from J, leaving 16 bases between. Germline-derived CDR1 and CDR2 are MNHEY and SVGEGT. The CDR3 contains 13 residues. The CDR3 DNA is TGTGCCAGCAAAAATGGCAGGGACCGTGGCTACACCTTC. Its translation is CASKNGRDRGYTF.

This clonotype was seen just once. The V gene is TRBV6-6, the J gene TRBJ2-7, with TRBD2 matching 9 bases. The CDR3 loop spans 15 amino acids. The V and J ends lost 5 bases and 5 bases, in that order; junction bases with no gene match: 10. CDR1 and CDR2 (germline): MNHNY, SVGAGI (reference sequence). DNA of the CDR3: TGTGCCAGCAGTCCGCGGGAGGGAGGAGTTAACGAGCAGTACTTC. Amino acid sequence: CASSPREGGVNEQYF.

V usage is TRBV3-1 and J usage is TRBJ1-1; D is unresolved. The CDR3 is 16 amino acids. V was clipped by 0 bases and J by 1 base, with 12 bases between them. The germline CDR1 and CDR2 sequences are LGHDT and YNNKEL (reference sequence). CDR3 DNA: TGTGCCAGCAGCCAAGAATATTGGCGGGGGAACACTGAAGCTTTCTTT. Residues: CASSQEYWRGNTEAFF.

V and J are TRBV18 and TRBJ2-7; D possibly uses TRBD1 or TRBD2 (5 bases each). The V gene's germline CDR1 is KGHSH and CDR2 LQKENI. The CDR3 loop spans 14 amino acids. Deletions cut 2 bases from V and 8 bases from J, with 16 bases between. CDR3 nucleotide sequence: TGTGCCAGCTCACCAAGAGGGGCGCGAGGCAAGCAGTACTTC. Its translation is CASSPRGARGKQYF.

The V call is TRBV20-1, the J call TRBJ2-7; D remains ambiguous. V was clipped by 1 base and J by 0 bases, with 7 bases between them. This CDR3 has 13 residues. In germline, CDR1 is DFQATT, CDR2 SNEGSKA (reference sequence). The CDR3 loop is CSARGAISYEQYF. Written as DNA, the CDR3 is TGCAGTGCTAGAGGAGCAATCTCCTACGAGCAGTACTTC.

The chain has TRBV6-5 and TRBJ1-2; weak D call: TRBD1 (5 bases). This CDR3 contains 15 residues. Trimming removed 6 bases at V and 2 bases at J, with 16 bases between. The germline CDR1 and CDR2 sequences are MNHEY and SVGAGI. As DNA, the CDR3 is TGTGCCAGCAGACAAACAGGAAAAATAAACTATGGCTACACCTTC. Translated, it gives CASRQTGKINYGYTF.

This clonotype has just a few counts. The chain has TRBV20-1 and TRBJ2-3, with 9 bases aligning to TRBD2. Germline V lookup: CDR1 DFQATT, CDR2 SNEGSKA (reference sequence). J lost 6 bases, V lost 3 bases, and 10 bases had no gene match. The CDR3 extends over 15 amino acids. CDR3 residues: CSARATSGREDTQYF. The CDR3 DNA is TGCAGTGCTAGGGCTACTAGCGGGCGCGAGGATACGCAGTATTTT.

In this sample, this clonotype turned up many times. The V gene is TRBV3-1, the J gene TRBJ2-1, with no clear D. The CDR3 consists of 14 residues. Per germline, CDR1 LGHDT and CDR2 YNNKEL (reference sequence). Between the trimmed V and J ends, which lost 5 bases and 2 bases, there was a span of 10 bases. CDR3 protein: CASSSAGAYNEQFF. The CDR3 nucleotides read TGTGCCAGCAGCTCAGCTGGAGCCTACAATGAGCAGTTCTTC.

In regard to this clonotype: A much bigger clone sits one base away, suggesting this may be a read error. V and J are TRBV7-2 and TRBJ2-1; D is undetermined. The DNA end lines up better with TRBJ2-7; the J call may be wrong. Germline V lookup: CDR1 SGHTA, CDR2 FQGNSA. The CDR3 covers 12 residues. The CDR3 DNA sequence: TGTGCCAGCAGCCAGTTTGTTAATGAGCAGTACTTC. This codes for CASSQFVNEQYF.

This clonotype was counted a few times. CDR3 residues: CASSERNLMVQYF. The CDR3 DNA sequence: TGTGCCAGCAGTGAACGCAACCTCATGGTGCAGTACTTC. The rearrangement uses TRBV2 and TRBJ2-7; the D is unclear. The CDR3 spans 13 residues. Trimming stripped 2 bases from V and 9 bases from J, with 14 bases between. Per germline, CDR1 SNHLY and CDR2 FYNNEI.

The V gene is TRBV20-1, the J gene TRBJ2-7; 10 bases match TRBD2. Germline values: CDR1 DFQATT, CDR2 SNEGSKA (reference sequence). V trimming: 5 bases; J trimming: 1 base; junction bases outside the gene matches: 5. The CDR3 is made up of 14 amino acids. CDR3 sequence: CSAGLAGDSYEQYF. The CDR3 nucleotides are TGCAGTGCTGGGCTAGCGGGAGATTCCTACGAGCAGTACTTC.

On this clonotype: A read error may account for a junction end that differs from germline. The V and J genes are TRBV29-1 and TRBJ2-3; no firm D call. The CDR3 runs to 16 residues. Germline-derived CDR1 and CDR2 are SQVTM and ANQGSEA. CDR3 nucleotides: TGCAGCATTGAAGATCGGGTGCGAAAGCCCACAGATACGCAGTATTTT. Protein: CSIEDRVRKPTDTQYF.

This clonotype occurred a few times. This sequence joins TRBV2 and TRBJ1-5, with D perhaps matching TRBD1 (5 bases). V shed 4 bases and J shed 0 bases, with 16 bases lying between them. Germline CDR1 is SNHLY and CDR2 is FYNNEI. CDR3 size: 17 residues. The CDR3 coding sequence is TGTGCCAGCAGTGGAAGTTTTTGGGGGGATAGCAATCAGCCCCAGCATTTT. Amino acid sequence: CASSGSFWGDSNQPQHF.

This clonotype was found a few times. The CDR3 DNA is TGTGCCAGCAGAGACCCAGGGGGCGAATGGGATACGCAGTATTTT. It is translated as CASRDPGGEWDTQYF. V is TRBV2 and J is TRBJ2-3; the match to TRBD1 covers 8 bases. V was pared by 6 bases and J by 6 bases, with 11 bases of the junction left unmatched. The CDR3 contains 15 residues. Germline-derived CDR1 and CDR2 are SNHLY and FYNNEI.

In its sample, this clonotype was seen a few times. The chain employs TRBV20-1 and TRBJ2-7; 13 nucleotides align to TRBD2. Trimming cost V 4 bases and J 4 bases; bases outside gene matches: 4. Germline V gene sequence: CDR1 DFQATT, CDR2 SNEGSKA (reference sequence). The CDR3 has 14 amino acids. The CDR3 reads CSANPGLAGYEQYF. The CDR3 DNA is TGCAGTGCTAATCCGGGACTAGCGGGGTACGAGCAGTACTTC.

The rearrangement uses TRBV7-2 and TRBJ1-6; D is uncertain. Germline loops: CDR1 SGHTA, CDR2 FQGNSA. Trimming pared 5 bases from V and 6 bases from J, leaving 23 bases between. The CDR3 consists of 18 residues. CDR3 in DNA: TGTGCCAGCAGCGCCCTCCCCCACGATCAGGTTGTTAATTCACCCCTCCACTTT. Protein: CASSALPHDQVVNSPLHF.

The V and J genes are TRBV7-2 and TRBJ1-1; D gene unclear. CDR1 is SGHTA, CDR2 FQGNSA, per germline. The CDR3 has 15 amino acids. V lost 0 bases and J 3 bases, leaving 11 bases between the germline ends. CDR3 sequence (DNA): TGTGCCAGCAGCTTAGCGCTGGGATGGGACACTGAAGCTTTCTTT. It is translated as CASSLALGWDTEAFF.

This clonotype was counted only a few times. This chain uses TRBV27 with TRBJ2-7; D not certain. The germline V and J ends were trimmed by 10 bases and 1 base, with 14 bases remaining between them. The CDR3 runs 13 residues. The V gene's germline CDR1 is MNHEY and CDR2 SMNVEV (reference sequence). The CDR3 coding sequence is TGTGCCAATGCCTTTGGGCCTTCCTACGAGCAGTACTTC. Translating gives CANAFGPSYEQYF.

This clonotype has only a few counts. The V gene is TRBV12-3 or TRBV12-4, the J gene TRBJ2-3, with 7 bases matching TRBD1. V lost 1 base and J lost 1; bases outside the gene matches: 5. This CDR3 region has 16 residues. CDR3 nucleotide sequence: TGTGCCAGCAGTTTAGACAGGGGCTGGGGCACAGATACGCAGTATTTT. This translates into CASSLDRGWGTDTQYF.

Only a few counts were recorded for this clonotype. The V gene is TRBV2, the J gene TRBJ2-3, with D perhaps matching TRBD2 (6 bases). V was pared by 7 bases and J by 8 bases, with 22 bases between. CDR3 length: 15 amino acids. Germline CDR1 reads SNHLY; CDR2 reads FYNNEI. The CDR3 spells CASNHLRGEASTQYF. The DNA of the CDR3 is TGTGCCAGCAACCACCTGAGAGGGGAGGCGAGTACGCAGTATTTT.

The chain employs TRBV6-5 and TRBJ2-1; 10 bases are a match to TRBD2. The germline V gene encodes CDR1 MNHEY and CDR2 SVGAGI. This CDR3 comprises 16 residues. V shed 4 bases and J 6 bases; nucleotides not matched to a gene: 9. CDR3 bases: TGTGCCAGCAGTTCCCTATCCGGGACTAGCGTCAATGAGCAGTTCTTC. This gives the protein CASSSLSGTSVNEQFF.

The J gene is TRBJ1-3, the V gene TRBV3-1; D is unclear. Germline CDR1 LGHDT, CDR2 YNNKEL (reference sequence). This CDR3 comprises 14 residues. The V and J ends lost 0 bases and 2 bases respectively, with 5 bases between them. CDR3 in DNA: TGTGCCAGCAGCCAAGAGTACACTGGAAACACCATATATTTT. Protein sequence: CASSQEYTGNTIYF.

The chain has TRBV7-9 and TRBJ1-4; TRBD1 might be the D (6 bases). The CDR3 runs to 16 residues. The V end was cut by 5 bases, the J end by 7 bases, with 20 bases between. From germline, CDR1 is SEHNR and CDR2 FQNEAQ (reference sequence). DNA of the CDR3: TGTGCCAGCAGCCGCGGGGTTGATGGGGGCTTTGAAAAACTGTTTTTT. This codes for CASSRGVDGGFEKLFF.

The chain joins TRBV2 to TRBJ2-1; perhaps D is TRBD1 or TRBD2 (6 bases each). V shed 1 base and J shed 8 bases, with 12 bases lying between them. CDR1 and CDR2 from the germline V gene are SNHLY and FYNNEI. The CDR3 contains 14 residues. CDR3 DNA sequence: TGTGCCAGCAGTGAAGAAAAGGGGGGACATGAGCAGTTCTTC. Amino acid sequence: CASSEEKGGHEQFF.